These 22 T cell receptor beta chains share one sample of origin, sequenced in a study of vaccination effects on CD4 cells after COVID-19. Expansion of antigen-specific CD4+ T cells with viral peptide pools was carried out by the ViraFEST assay before sequencing. Subsequent to 10 days of culture, CD4+ T cells were isolated. Libraries were prepared by immunoSEQ multiplex PCR; TCRdb keeps only in-frame clonotypes and omits some of them. The table includes around 30,000 clones, approximately 68% detected once. Their antigens remain unidentified. The specimen was CD4+ T cells from PBMCs cultured with HCoV-229E spike peptides, collected before COVID-19 vaccination. These receptors were obtained from a human donor who received a COVID-19 vaccine.

This sequence joins TRBV6-5 and TRBJ1-1; D might be TRBD1 (6 bases). Germline lookup yields CDR1 MNHEY and CDR2 SVGAGI. The CDR3 length is 13 residues. The V end was cut by 5 bases, the J end by 4 bases, with 11 bases between. CDR3 DNA sequence: TGTGCCAGCAGTCGAGCCAGGGGCACTGAAGCTTTCTTT. It encodes CASSRARGTEAFF.

J is TRBJ1-1 and V is TRBV7-9, with D perhaps matching TRBD1 (5 bases). The CDR3 runs to 11 residues. Germline V lookup: CDR1 SEHNR, CDR2 FQNEAQ (reference sequence). V shed 6 bases and J shed 7 bases, with 9 bases lying between them. The DNA for the CDR3 is TGTGCCAGCAGTCGACAGAGTGAAGCTTTCTTT. Amino acids: CASSRQSEAFF.

J is TRBJ1-1 and V is TRBV5-1; maybe TRBD1 (5 bases). The germline gives CDR1 SGHRS, CDR2 YFSETQ. Trimming cost V 0 bases and J 1 base, with 10 bases left between them. The CDR3 runs 15 residues. The CDR3 reads CASSLEGTRNTEAFF. The CDR3 region has the DNA TGCGCCAGCAGCTTGGAAGGGACGAGGAACACTGAAGCTTTCTTT.

This CDR3 is CASSQSSGGASSYEQYF. Here the CDR3 DNA reads TGTGCCAGCAGCCAATCCTCCGGGGGGGCGAGCTCCTACGAGCAGTACTTC. The V and J genes are TRBV3-1 (or the pseudogene TRBV3-2) and TRBJ2-7, with 8 bases lining up with TRBD2. The junction had 9 bases not matched to a gene; V was cut back by 2 bases and J by 0 bases. The germline V gene has CDR1 LGHDT and CDR2 YNNKEL (reference sequence). This CDR3 contains 17 residues.

The rearrangement uses TRBV10-3 and TRBJ2-2; 12 positions match TRBD1. With 3 bases clipped from V and 5 bases from J, the junction kept 7 bases outside the gene matches. This CDR3 is built from 17 residues. In germline, CDR1 is ENHRY, CDR2 SYGVKD. The CDR3 nucleotides are TGTGCCATCAGTGACCCGGGGGGACAGGGGGCTACCGGGGAGCTGTTTTTT. This gives the protein CAISDPGGQGATGELFF.

This chain connects TRBV7-2 to TRBJ2-7; 9 bases are a match to TRBD2. J lost 4 bases, V lost 5 bases, and 6 bases had no gene match. Germline V gene lookup returns CDR1 SGHTA and CDR2 FQGNSA. CDR3 length: 14 amino acids. CDR3 residues: CASSISGSQYEQYF. As DNA, the CDR3 is TGTGCCAGCAGCATTAGCGGGAGCCAATACGAGCAGTACTTC. The full variable domain, completed using reference TRBV7-2 and TRBJ2-7, is GAGVSQSPSNKVTEKGKDVELRCDPISGHTALYWYRQSLGQGLEFLIYFQGNSAPDKSGLPSDRFSAERTGGSVSTLTIQRTQQEDSAVYLCASSISGSQYEQYFGPGTRLTVT.

The CDR3 loop reads CASGPGLGNTIYF. The CDR3 nucleotides read TGTGCCAGCGGACCAGGGCTTGGAAACACCATATATTTT. This rearrangement joins TRBV6-5 to TRBJ1-3, with D possibly matching TRBD1 (5 bases). The V end lost 8 bases, the J end lost 3 bases, and 11 bases lay between the germline ends. The CDR3 totals 13 residues. The germline V gene has CDR1 MNHEY and CDR2 SVGAGI.

This clone appeared a few times. This rearrangement joins TRBV4-1 to TRBJ1-5; no definite D call. Trimming pared 4 bases from V and 7 bases from J, leaving 11 bases between. The CDR3 extends over 13 amino acids. Germline lookup yields CDR1 MGHRA and CDR2 YSYEKL. CDR3 amino acids: CASSLTLWQPQHF. The DNA of the CDR3 is TGCGCCAGCAGCCTTACCTTGTGGCAGCCCCAGCATTTT.

The chain joins TRBV5-4 to TRBJ2-2; 8 nucleotides match TRBD1. J gave up 7 bases and V 4 bases, and 6 bases lay outside the gene matches. Germline CDR1 is SGHNT and CDR2 is YYREEE (reference sequence). The CDR3 length is 14 residues. In nucleotides, the CDR3 is TGTGCCAGCAGCCTCGACAGGGGTGGCGGGGAGCTGTTTTTT. This sequence encodes CASSLDRGGGELFF.

This clone has a single count. The rearrangement links TRBV11-2 to TRBJ2-3; D gene ambiguous. The CDR3 spans 12 residues. Trimming cost V 7 bases and J 0 bases, with 5 bases left between them. CDR1 SGHAT and CDR2 FQNNGV come from the germline V gene. Here the CDR3 reads CASTPSTDTQYF. The CDR3 DNA reads as TGTGCCAGCACCCCTAGCACAGATACGCAGTATTTT. The full variable domain, completed using reference TRBV11-2 and TRBJ2-3, is EAGVAQSPRYKIIEKRQSVAFWCNPISGHATLYWYQQILGQGPKLLIQFQNNGVVDDSQLPKDRFSAERLKGVDSTLKIQPAKLEDSAVYLCASTPSTDTQYFGPGTRLTVL.

The V call is TRBV11-1, the J call TRBJ2-2; D uncertain. This CDR3 has 13 residues. The V gene's germline CDR1 is SGHAT and CDR2 FQDESV (reference sequence). V was pared by 5 bases and J by 5 bases, with 9 bases between. CDR3 sequence: CASSPMGTGELFF. The DNA of the CDR3 is TGTGCCAGCAGCCCCATGGGGACCGGGGAGCTGTTTTTT.

The gene calls are TRBV10-3 and TRBJ1-3; perhaps TRBD1 as D (5 bases). The CDR3 runs to 15 residues. The germline CDR1 and CDR2 sequences are ENHRY and SYGVKD. V lost 2 bases, J lost 4 bases, and 12 bases lay in between. This CDR3 is CAISEKGIPGNTIYF. In nucleotides, the CDR3 is TGTGCCATCAGTGAGAAGGGGATCCCCGGAAACACCATATATTTT.

This rearrangement joins TRBV2 to TRBJ2-3; tentative D call: TRBD2 (5 bases). Trimming took off 4 bases at V and 5 bases at J, with 13 bases between the two ends. In germline, CDR1 is SNHLY, CDR2 FYNNEI. The CDR3 covers 14 residues. The CDR3 coding sequence is TGTGCCAGCAGTGTAACCCGGGGTGAAGATACGCAGTATTTT. Protein sequence: CASSVTRGEDTQYF. Full variable domain (remainder filled in from reference TRBV2 and TRBJ2-3): EPEVTQTPSHQVTQMGQEVILRCVPISNHLYFYWYRQILGQKVEFLVSFYNNEISEKSEIFDDQFSVERPDGSNFTLKIRSTKLEDSAMYFCASSVTRGEDTQYFGPGTRLTVL.

J is TRBJ2-6 and V is TRBV6-6, with D maybe TRBD2 (7 bases). Germline-derived CDR1 and CDR2 are MNHNY and SVGAGI (reference sequence). The CDR3 runs to 17 residues. The V end was cut by 8 bases, the J end by 0 bases, with 17 bases between. The CDR3 protein is CASRPGGANSGANVLTF. CDR3 DNA sequence: TGTGCCAGCCGTCCGGGGGGCGCTAACTCTGGGGCCAACGTCCTGACTTTC.

By share, this clone ranks as medium-sized. One end of the junction fails to match germline, which may point to a read error. The gene calls are TRBV7-7 and TRBJ2-3; no reliable D call. This CDR3 has 13 amino acids. Germline-derived CDR1 and CDR2 are SSHAT and FNYEAQ (reference sequence). The CDR3: CASSLGRTDTQYF. CDR3 nucleotide sequence: TGTGCTAGCAGCTTAGGCCGCACAGATACGCAGTATTTT. Based on the CDR3 plus reference TRBV7-7 and TRBJ2-3, the full variable domain is GAGVSQSPRYKVTKRGQDVTLRCDPISSHATLYWYQQALGQGPEFLTYFNYEAQPDKSGLPSDRFSAERPEGSISTLTIQRTEQRDSAMYRCASSLGRTDTQYFGPGTRLTVL.

The J gene is TRBJ2-7, the V gene TRBV5-1, with D tentatively TRBD2 (5 bases). CDR1 and CDR2 from the germline V gene are SGHRS and YFSETQ. V was cut by 4 bases and J by 4 bases, with 12 bases left in between. This CDR3 comprises 13 residues. CDR3 sequence: CASSTGGPYEQYF. The CDR3 region has the DNA TGCGCCAGCAGCACTGGAGGCCCGTACGAGCAGTACTTC. The complete variable domain, with remaining parts taken from reference TRBV5-1 and TRBJ2-7, reads KAGVTQTPRYLIKTRGQQVTLSCSPISGHRSVSWYQQTPGQGLQFLFEYFSETQRNKGNFPGRFSGRQFSNSRSEMNVSTLELGDSALYLCASSTGGPYEQYFGPGTRLTVT.

The V and J genes are TRBV7-3 and TRBJ2-1; D not resolved. V was cut by 1 base and J by 5 bases, with 6 bases left in between. CDR3 length: 13 residues. The V gene's germline CDR1 is SGHTA and CDR2 FQGTGA. CDR3 DNA: TGTGCCAGCAGCTTAATGGCCCACAATGAGCAGTTCTTC. Translation gives CASSLMAHNEQFF.

The V gene is TRBV7-2, the J gene TRBJ2-5; 12 nucleotides line up with TRBD2. V lost 2 bases and J lost 5; bases outside the gene matches: 6. CDR3 size: 16 residues. The germline V gene encodes CDR1 SGHTA and CDR2 FQGNSA. The CDR3 bases are TGTGCCAGCAGCTTACCTAGCGGGGGGGCGGGTGAGACCCAGTACTTC. Residues: CASSLPSGGAGETQYF. Full variable domain (rest looked up from reference TRBV7-2 and TRBJ2-5): GAGVSQSPSNKVTEKGKDVELRCDPISGHTALYWYRQSLGQGLEFLIYFQGNSAPDKSGLPSDRFSAERTGGSVSTLTIQRTQQEDSAVYLCASSLPSGGAGETQYFGPGTRLLVL.

V is TRBV6-5 and J is TRBJ1-3, with 10 nucleotides matching TRBD1. V was clipped by 8 bases and J by 0 bases; unmatched bases: 4. This CDR3 has 15 amino acids. Looked up from germline, CDR1 is MNHEY and CDR2 is SVGAGI. This chain's CDR3 is CASGTGAFSGNTIYF. The CDR3 coding sequence is TGTGCCAGCGGGACAGGGGCCTTCTCTGGAAACACCATATATTTT.

CDR3 sequence (DNA): TGTGCCAGCACCCGACTAGCGGGAGGGCCCGGGGAGCTGTTTTTT. It is translated as CASTRLAGGPGELFF. The genes are TRBV3-1 (or the pseudogene TRBV3-2) and TRBJ2-2, with 14 bases that match TRBD2. The CDR3 sequence is 15 residues long. Trimming cost V 7 bases and J 6 bases; bases outside gene matches: 4. Germline CDR1 and CDR2: LGHDT and YNNKEL (reference sequence).

The CDR3 loop is CASSSGSTDTQYF. The DNA of the CDR3 is TGCGCCAGCAGCTCAGGGTCCACAGATACGCAGTATTTT. The chain links TRBV5-1 to TRBJ2-3, with D tentatively TRBD1 (5 bases). This CDR3 has 13 residues. V was cut by 3 bases and J by 2 bases, with 7 bases left in between. CDR1 and CDR2 from the germline V gene are SGHRS and YFSETQ.

The gene calls are TRBV4-1 and TRBJ1-1; a possible D gene is TRBD1 (5 bases). CDR1 MGHRA and CDR2 YSYEKL come from the germline V gene. Trimming took off 1 base at V and 5 bases at J, with 11 bases between the two ends. The CDR3 length is 14 residues. CDR3 sequence reads: CASSQAYEGTEAFF. CDR3 DNA sequence: TGCGCCAGCAGCCAAGCCTACGAGGGGACTGAAGCTTTCTTT.